This T cell receptor beta chain was recorded in a study of control samples from healthy donors and cancer patients. Libraries were prepared by immunoSEQ multiplex PCR; TCRdb keeps only in-frame clonotypes and omits some of them. The sample records 30,000 to 35,000 clones, around 87% being singletons. The CDR3 extends over 15 amino acids. CDR1 and CDR2 from the germline V gene are LNHDA and SQIVND (reference sequence). Trimming removed 4 bases from V and 1 base from J, with 13 bases in between. J is TRBJ1-1 and V is TRBV19; D call uncertain. Sequencing was performed on PBMCs. This receptor was taken from a woman aged 35 to 49 with lung cancer. As DNA, the CDR3 is TGTGCCAGTAGTACCCCCGCCTACAGGAACACTGAAGCTTTCTTT. It encodes CASSTPAYRNTEAFF.